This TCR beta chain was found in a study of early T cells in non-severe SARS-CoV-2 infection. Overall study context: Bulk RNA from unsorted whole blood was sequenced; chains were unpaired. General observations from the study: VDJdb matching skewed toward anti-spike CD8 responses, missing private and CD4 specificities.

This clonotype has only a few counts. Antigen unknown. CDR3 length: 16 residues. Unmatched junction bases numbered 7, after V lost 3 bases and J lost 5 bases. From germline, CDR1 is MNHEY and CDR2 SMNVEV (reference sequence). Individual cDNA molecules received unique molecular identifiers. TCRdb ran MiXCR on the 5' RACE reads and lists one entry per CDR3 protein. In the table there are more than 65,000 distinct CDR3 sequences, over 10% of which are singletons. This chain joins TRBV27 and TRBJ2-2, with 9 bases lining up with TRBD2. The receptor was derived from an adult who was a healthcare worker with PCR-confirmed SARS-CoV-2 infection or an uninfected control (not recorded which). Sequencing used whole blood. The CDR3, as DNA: TGTGCCAGCAGTTTCTCTAGCGGGGTTGGGACCGGGGAGCTGTTTTTT. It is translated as CASSFSSGVGTGELFF.